Sequencing of this T cell receptor beta chain was carried out in a study of T cell responses to AZD1222 COVID-19 vaccine. Study observations and caveats: Females made up more of the donors, who were largely white British, and clonal diversity may have come out too low. The study found vaccine-associated CD4 TCRs spanning spike, dominant at 160-218 and 743-854.

V was clipped by 7 bases and J by 3 bases; unmatched bases: 6. This CDR3 has 15 amino acids. The germline CDR1 and CDR2 sequences are SNHLY and FYNNEI. Sequencing was performed with immunoSEQ multiplex PCR; in TCRdb, only in-frame clones are kept and a portion is missing. This table has under 150,000 clones, 88% appearing once. Concerning this clone itself: Antigen unknown.

The specimen comprised peripheral blood, sampled 28 days after the second AZD1222 dose. V and J are TRBV2 and TRBJ1-1; the match to TRBD1 covers 12 bases. The receptor was isolated from an adult who received the AZD1222 COVID-19 vaccine. CDR3 in DNA: TGTGCCAGCAAACGGGACAGGGGGCGCGACACTGAAGCTTTCTTT. It encodes CASKRDRGRDTEAFF.